This paragraph reports one T cell receptor beta chain. Germline loops: CDR1 SGHRS, CDR2 YFSETQ. After removal of 4 bases from V and 4 bases from J, the junction contained 11 bases not matched to a gene. This CDR3 contains 17 residues. The sample comes from a study of beta chain features in type 1 diabetes. Isolated RNA was reverse transcribed in full, so expressed TCRB transcripts were sequenced. Sequenced by immunoSEQ multiplex PCR; TCRdb stores in-frame clones only, minus some. The sample contains tens of thousands of clones, almost 70% of which appear only once. Sequencing was carried out using Tregs from blood. The chain combines TRBV5-1 with TRBJ1-4; 9 bases are shared with TRBD1. This clonotype was sampled from a middle-aged woman in good health. This chain's CDR3 is CASSNHGTGPDNEKLFF. For the CDR3, the DNA is TGCGCCAGCAGCAATCATGGGACAGGGCCAGATAATGAAAAACTGTTTTTT.